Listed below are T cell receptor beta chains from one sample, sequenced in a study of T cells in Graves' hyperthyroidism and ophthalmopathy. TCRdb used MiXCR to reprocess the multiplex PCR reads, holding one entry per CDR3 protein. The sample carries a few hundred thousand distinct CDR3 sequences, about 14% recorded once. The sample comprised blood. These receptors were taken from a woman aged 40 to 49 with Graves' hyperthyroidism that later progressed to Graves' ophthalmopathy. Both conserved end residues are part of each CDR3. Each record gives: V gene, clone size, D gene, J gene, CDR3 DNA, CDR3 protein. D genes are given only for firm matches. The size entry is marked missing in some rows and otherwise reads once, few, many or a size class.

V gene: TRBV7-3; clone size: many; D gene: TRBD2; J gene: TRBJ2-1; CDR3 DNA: TGTGCCAGCAGCCCTAAAGCGGGAATCAATGAGCAGTTCTTC; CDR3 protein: CASSPKAGINEQFF
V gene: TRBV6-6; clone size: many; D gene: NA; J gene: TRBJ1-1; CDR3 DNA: TGTGCCAGCAGTTACTCGTTTGAATCCGAAGCTTTCTTT; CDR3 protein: CASSYSFESEAFF
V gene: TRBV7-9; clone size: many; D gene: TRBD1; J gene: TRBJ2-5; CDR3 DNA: TGTGCCAGCAGCTACGGGACAGGGGAGACCCAGTACTTC; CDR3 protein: CASSYGTGETQYF
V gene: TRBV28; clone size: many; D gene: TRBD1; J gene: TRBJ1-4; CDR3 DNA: TGTGCCAGCAGTCCACGGACAGGGGATTTGGGTGAAAAACTGTTTTTT; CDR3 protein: CASSPRTGDLGEKLFF
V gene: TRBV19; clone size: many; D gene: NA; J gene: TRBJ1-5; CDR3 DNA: TGTGCCAGTAGTATAGTAAGAAACGGACATCAGCCCCAGCATTTT; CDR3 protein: CASSIVRNGHQPQHF
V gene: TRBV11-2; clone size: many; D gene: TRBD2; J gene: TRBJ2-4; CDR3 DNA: TGTGCCAGCAGCTTAGAACGGGGGGACATTCAGTACTTC; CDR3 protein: CASSLERGDIQYF
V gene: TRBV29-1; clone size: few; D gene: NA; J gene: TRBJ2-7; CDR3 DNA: TGCGGCGTTGAAGACGGGGGCAGCTCCTACGAGCAGTACTTC; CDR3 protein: CGVEDGGSSYEQYF
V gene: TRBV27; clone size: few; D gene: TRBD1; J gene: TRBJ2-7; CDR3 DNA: TGTGCCAGCCGGACAGGGGTCCACGAGCAGTACTTC; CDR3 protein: CASRTGVHEQYF
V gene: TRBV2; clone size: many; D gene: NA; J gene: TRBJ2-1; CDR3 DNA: TGTGCCAGCAGTAGACGGTTTGGGTACAATGAGCAGTTCTTC; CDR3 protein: CASSRRFGYNEQFF
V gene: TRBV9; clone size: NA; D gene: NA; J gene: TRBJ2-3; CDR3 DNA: TGTGCCAGCAGCGAGGGGACTCTCCAGAATGGGCAGTATTTT; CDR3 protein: CASSEGTLQNGQYF
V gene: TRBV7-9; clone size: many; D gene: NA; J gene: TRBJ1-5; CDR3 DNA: TGTGCCAGCAGCTTAGGAGGTCGTGGGAACCCCAATCAGCCCCAGCATTTT; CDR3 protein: CASSLGGRGNPNQPQHF
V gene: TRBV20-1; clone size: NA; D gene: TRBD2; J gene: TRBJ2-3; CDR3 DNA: TGCAGTGCTAGAGTTAGCGGGAGTGTTCAGATTGGGACAGATACGCAGTATTTT; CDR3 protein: CSARVSGSVQIGTDTQYF
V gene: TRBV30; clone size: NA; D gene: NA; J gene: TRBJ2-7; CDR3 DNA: TGTGCCTGGGCGGGAAGTTACGAGCAGTACTTC; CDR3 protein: CAWAGSYEQYF
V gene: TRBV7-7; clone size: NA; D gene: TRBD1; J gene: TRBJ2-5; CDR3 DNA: TGTGCTAGCACTAGAGGACAGGGGGAGACCCAGTACTTC; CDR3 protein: CASTRGQGETQYF
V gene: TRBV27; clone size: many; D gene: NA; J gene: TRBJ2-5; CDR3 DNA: TGTGCCAGCAGAGGAGTGCTCTCGGGAGAGACCCAGTACTTC; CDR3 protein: CASRGVLSGETQYF
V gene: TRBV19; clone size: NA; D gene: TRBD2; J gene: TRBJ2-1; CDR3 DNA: TGTGCCACCAGTCCGGGACTAGCATCCTACAATGAGCAGTTCTTC; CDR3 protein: CATSPGLASYNEQFF
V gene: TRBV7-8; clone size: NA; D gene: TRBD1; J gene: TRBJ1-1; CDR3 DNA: TGTGCCAGCAGCCTTCAAGACAGGGAGAACACTGAAGCTTTCTTT; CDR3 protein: CASSLQDRENTEAFF
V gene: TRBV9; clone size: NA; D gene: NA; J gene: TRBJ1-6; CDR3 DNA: TGTGCCAGCAGCGTAGTTGGGCGGGGCGATTCACCCCCCCACTTT; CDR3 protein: CASSVVGRGDSPPHF
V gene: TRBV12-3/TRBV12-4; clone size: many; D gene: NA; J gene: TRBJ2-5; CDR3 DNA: TGTGCCAGCAGGCTTACTCGAAGACGGCAAGAGACCCAGTACTTC; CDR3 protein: CASRLTRRRQETQYF
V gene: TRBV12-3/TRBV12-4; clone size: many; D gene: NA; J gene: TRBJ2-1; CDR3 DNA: TGTGCCAGCAGTTCCCCAGGGTCCTACAATGAGCAGTTCTTC; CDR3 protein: CASSSPGSYNEQFF
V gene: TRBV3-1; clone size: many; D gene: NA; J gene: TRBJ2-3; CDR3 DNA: TGTGCCAGCAGCCCCCCCGGAGCGGATACGCAGTATTTT; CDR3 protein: CASSPPGADTQYF
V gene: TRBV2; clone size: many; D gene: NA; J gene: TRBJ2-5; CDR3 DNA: TGTGCCAGCAGTCCCTCATTGGAGGTCCGAGAGACCCAGTACTTC; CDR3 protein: CASSPSLEVRETQYF
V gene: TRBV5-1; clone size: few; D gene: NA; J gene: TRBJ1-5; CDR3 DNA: TGCGCCAGCAGCGCTCCCGGGCAGGGGAGGGGACTTAATCAGCCCCAGCATTTT; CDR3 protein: CASSAPGQGRGLNQPQHF
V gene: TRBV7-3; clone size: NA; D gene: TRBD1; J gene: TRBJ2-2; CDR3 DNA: TGTGCCAGCAGCTTAGATGGGACAGGGTACGCCGGGGAGCTGTTTTTT; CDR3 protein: CASSLDGTGYAGELFF
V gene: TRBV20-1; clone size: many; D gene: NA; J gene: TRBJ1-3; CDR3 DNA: TGCAGTGCTAGACGGGCCGGGGATGGAAACACCATATATTTT; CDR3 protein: CSARRAGDGNTIYF
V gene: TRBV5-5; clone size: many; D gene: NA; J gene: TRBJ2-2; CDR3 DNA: TGTGCCAGCAGCTTTCTGGAGACCGGGGAGCTGTTTTTT; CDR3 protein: CASSFLETGELFF
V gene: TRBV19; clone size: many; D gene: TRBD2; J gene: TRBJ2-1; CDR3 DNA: TGTGCCAGTAGTATATACGGGACTAGCGGAGAGCAGTTCTTC; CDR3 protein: CASSIYGTSGEQFF
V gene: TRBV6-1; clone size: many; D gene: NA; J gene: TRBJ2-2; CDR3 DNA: TGTGCCAGCAGTGGGAGTTGGCGACTAACTGAGGAGCTGTTTTTT; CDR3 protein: CASSGSWRLTEELFF
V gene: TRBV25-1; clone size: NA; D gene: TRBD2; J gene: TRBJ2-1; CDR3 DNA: TGTGCCAGCAGTGAGGGAGGGACTAGCGGGAGGAATGAGCAGTTCTTC; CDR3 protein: CASSEGGTSGRNEQFF
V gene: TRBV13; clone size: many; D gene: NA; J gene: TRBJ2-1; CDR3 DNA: TGTGCCAGCAGCTTAGGGTTCCAAACCTACAATGAGCAGTTCTTC; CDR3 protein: CASSLGFQTYNEQFF
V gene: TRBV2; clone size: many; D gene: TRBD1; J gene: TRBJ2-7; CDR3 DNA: TGTGCCAGCAGGGCAACGGCCCAAGAGACAGGGGAGCAGTACTTC; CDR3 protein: CASRATAQETGEQYF
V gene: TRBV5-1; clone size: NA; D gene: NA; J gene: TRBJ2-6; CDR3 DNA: TGCGCCAGCAGCTTAGACAGAACTGGGGCCAACGTCCTGACTTTC; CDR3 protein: CASSLDRTGANVLTF
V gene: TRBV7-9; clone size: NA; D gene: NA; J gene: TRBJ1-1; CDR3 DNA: TGTGCCAGCAGCTTATGGGCGGGCGTTCTGAACACTGAAGCTTTCTTT; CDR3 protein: CASSLWAGVLNTEAFF
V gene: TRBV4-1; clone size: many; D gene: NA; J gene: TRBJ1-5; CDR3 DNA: TGCGCCAGCAGCCATCTAATAGGAGGAGGGCCTAATCAGCCCCAGCATTTT; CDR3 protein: CASSHLIGGGPNQPQHF
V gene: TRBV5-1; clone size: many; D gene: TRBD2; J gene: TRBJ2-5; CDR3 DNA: TGCGCCAGCAGCCCCGATGGGACTAGCGGAGAGACCCAGTACTTC; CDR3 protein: CASSPDGTSGETQYF
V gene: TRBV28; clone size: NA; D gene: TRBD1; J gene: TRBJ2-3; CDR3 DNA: TGTGCCAGCAGTTTTTTGACAGGGCCGAACACAGATACGCAGTATTTT; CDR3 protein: CASSFLTGPNTDTQYF
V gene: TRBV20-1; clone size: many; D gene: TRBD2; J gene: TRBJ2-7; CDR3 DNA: TGCAGTGCTAGTGATCTAGCGGGGGCCGCCTACGAGCAGTACTTC; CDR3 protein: CSASDLAGAAYEQYF
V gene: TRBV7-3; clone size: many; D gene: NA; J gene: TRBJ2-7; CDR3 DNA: TGTGCCAGCAGCCTCGGGCCAGGGTCCACCTACGAGCAGTACTTC; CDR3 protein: CASSLGPGSTYEQYF
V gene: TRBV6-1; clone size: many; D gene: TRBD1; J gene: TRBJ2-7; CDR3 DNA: TGTGCCAGCAGTCACCGGGACAGCAGCTACGAGCAGTACTTC; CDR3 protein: CASSHRDSSYEQYF
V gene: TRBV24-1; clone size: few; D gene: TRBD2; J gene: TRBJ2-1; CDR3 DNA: TGTGCCACCAGTGATGGTAGCGGGAGAAATGAGCAGTTCTTC; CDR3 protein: CATSDGSGRNEQFF
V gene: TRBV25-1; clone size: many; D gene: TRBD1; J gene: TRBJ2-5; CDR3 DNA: TGTGCCAGCGCGCGCCCAGGGACAGTCCAAGAGACCCAGTACTTC; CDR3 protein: CASARPGTVQETQYF